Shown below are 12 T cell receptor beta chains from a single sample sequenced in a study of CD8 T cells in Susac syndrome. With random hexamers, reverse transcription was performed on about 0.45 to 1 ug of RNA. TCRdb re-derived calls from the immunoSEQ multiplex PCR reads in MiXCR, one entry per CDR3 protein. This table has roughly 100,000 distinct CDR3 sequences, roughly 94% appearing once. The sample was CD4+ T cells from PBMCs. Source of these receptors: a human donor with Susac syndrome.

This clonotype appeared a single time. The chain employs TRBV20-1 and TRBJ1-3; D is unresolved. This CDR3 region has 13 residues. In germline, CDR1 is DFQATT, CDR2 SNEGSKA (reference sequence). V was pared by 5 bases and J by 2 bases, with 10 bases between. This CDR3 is CSAFYDPGNTIYF. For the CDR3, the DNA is TGCAGTGCTTTCTACGATCCTGGAAACACCATATATTTT.

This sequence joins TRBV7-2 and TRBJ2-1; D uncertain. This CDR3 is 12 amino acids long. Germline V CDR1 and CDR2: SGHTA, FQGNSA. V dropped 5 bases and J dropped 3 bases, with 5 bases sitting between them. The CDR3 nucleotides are TGTGCCAGCAGCGCCTACTACAATGAGCAGTTCTTC. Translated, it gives CASSAYYNEQFF.

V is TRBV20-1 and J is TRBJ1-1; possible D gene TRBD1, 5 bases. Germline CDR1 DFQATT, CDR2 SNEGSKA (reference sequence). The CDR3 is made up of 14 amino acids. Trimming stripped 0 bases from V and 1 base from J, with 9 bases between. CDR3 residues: CSARDQRGNTEAFF. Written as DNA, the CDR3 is TGCAGTGCTAGAGATCAGAGGGGGAACACTGAAGCTTTCTTT.

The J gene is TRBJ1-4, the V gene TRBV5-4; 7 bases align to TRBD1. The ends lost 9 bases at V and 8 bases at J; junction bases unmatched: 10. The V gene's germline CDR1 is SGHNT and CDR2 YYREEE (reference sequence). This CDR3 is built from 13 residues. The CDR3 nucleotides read TGTGCCACCTATACCGACAGGGAGGAAAAACTGTTTTTT. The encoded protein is CATYTDREEKLFF. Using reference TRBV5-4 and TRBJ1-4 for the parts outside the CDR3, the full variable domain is ETGVTQSPTHLIKTRGQQVTLRCSSQSGHNTVSWYQQALGQGPQFIFQYYREEENGRGNFPPRFSGLQFPNYSSELNVNALELDDSALYLCATYTDREEKLFFGSGTQLSVL.

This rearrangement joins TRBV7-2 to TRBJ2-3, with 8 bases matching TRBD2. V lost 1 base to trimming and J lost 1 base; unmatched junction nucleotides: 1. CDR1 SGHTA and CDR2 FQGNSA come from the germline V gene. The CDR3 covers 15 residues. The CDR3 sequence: CASSLGAGGTDTQYF. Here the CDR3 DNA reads TGTGCCAGCAGCTTAGGAGCGGGGGGCACAGATACGCAGTATTTT.

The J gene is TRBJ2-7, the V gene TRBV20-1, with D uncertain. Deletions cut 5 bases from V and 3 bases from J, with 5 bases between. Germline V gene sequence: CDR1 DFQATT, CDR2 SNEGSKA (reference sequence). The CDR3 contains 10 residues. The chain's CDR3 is CSAVNYEQYF. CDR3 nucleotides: TGCAGTGCTGTGAACTACGAGCAGTACTTC.

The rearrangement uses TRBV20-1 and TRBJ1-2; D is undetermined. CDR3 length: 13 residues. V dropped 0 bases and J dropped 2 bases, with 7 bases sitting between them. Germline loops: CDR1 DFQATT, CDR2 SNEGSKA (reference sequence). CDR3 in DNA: TGCAGTGCTAGAGACGGCCTAAACTATGGCTACACCTTC. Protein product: CSARDGLNYGYTF.

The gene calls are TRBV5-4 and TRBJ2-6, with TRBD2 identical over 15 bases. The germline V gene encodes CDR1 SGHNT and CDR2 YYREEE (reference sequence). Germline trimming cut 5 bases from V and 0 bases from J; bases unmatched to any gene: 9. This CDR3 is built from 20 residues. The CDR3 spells CASRGAPGLAGGSGANVLTF. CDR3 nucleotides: TGTGCCAGCAGGGGTGCTCCGGGACTAGCGGGGGGCTCTGGGGCCAACGTCCTGACTTTC.

Here the CDR3 reads CASKKRGVRNQPQHF. The CDR3, as DNA: TGTGCCAGCAAGAAGCGGGGTGTTCGCAATCAGCCCCAGCATTTT. The chain employs TRBV12-3 or TRBV12-4 and TRBJ1-5, with D unresolved. Trimming cost V 7 bases and J 2 bases, with 15 bases left between them. This CDR3 region has 15 residues.

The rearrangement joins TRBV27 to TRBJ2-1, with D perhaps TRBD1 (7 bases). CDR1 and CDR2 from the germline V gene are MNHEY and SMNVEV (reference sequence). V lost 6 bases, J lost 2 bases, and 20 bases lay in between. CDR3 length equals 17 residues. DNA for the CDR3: TGTGCCAGCAGATTCGGGACTGGACAGGTTGCCTACAATGAGCAGTTCTTC. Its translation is CASRFGTGQVAYNEQFF.

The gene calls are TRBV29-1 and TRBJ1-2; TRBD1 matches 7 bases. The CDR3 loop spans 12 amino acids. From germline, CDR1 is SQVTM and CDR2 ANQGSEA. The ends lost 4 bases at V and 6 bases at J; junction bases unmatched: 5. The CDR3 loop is CSVGGGTDGYTF. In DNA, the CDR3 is TGCAGCGTTGGGGGAGGGACAGATGGCTACACCTTC.

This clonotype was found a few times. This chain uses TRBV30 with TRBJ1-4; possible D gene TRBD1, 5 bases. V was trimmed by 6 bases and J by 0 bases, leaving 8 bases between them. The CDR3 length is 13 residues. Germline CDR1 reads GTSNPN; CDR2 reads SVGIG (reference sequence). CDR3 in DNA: TGTGCCTGCGCAGGGACAACTAATGAAAAACTGTTTTTT. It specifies CACAGTTNEKLFF. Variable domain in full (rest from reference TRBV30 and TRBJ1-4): SQTIHQWPATLVQPVGSPLSLECTVEGTSNPNLYWYRQAAGRGLQLLFYSVGIGQISSEVPQNLSASRPQDRQFILSSKKLLLSDSGFYLCACAGTTNEKLFFGSGTQLSVL.